This T cell receptor beta chain was recovered during a study of cytomegalovirus exposure and HLA in healthy donors. Overall study findings and caveats: Certain sequence variants were highly shared and formed a cluster, and this cluster was likely a sequencing artifact.

V lost 1 base to trimming and J lost 4 bases, with 14 bases between them. Germline V lookup: CDR1 SGHNT, CDR2 YENEEA. The CDR3 contains 16 residues. PCR employed 60 Vbeta and 13 Jbeta primers. The data were produced by immunoSEQ multiplex PCR, yet TCRdb's version contains in-frame clones alone and is incomplete. This listing includes 150,000 to 200,000 clones. On this clone itself: The antigen is unknown.

The sequenced sample was PBMCs. The TCR was taken from a man in his thirties or forties in good health and CMV-seronegative. The V call is TRBV11-3, the J call TRBJ1-3; possible D gene TRBD1, 5 bases. The CDR3 bases are TGTGCCAGCAGCTTAGGAGGTTGGGGCCGAGGAAACACCATATATTTT. Amino acids: CASSLGGWGRGNTIYF. The whole variable domain, filled in from reference TRBV11-3 and TRBJ1-3, reads EAGVVQSPRYKIIEKKQPVAFWCNPISGHNTLYWYLQNLGQGPELLIRYENEEAVDDSQLPKDRFSAERLKGVDSTLKIQPAELGDSAVYLCASSLGGWGRGNTIYFGEGSWLTVV.